These T cell receptor beta chains were read from a single sample in a study of blood T cell repertoires in COVID-19. The method was immunoSEQ multiplex PCR; TCRdb's version includes in-frame clones alone and lacks a portion of them. The sample lists around 100,000 clones; about 80% were seen once. Sequenced input: peripheral blood. The receptor set was obtained from a woman in her seventies with acute or convalescent COVID-19. CDR3s include the opening cysteine and the closing phenylalanine or tryptophan. The D gene is left open where the match is weak. Clone size appears in some rows only: once, few, many, or a class for an expanded clone.

V	D	J	size	DNA	CDR3
TRBV28	TRBD1	TRBJ2-1	few	TGTGCCAGCAAACCAGTAAGACAGGGGTTTTCCTACAATGAGCAGTTCTTC	CASKPVRQGFSYNEQFF
TRBV4-3	TRBD1	TRBJ1-6	.	TGCGCCAGCAGCCAAGGACAACAGGGGATGGGCTCACCCCTCCACTTT	CASSQGQQGMGSPLHF
TRBV6-6	TRBD1	TRBJ2-7	few	TGTGCCAGCAGGCAGGGGGATAACGAGCAGTACTTC	CASRQGDNEQYF
TRBV27	TRBD1	TRBJ1-1	once	TGTGCCAGCAGTTCGGGACAGCGGAACACTGAAGCTTTCTTT	CASSSGQRNTEAFF
TRBV3-1/TRBV3-2	.	TRBJ2-7	.	TGTGCCAGCAGCCAAGACGGGAGTCCAAACTACGAGCAGTACTTC	CASSQDGSPNYEQYF
TRBV28	.	TRBJ1-4	.	TGTGCCAGCAGCCACTACGTTGGTAAGGGAGCAACTAATGAAAAACTGTTTTTT	CASSHYVGKGATNEKLFF
TRBV14	.	TRBJ2-1	.	TGTGCCAGCAGCCCTGACGGGACACGTATGTTGCTTTACAATGAGCAGTTCTTC	CASSPDGTRMLLYNEQFF
TRBV21-1	.	TRBJ1-1	.	TGTGCCAGCAGCAAAGAGTCGGGAGGGGAGAACACTGAAGCTTTCTTT	CASSKESGGENTEAFF
TRBV18	TRBD1	TRBJ1-3	.	TGTGCCAGCTCACTGGGACAGCTCTCTGGAAACACCATATATTTT	CASSLGQLSGNTIYF
TRBV4-1	TRBD2	TRBJ2-5	.	TGCGCCAGCAGCCAAGAGGGACTAGCGGGGACTCAAGAGACCCAGTACTTC	CASSQEGLAGTQETQYF
TRBV5-1	TRBD1	TRBJ1-3	.	TGCGCCAGCAGCTTGACCCTTCGGACAGGAGTGGAAAACACCATATATTTT	CASSLTLRTGVENTIYF
TRBV13	.	TRBJ1-1	.	TGTGCCAGCAGCAGCGAACGGGGGATGAACACTGAAGCTTTCTTT	CASSSERGMNTEAFF
TRBV7-7	TRBD1	TRBJ2-1	.	TGTGCCAGCAGCTTCAGCGCCGACAGGGGGCTGGATGAGCAGTTCTTC	CASSFSADRGLDEQFF
TRBV18	TRBD2	TRBJ2-2	.	TGTGCCAGCTCACCGATTACTAGCGGATCCACCGGGGAGCTGTTTTTT	CASSPITSGSTGELFF
TRBV5-1	TRBD1	TRBJ2-2	.	TGCGCCAGCAGCTTTACAGGGGCCTACACCGGGGAGCTGTTTTTT	CASSFTGAYTGELFF
TRBV2	TRBD1	TRBJ1-5	few	TGTGCCAGCAGGCCCGGGACAGTAGATCAGCCCCAGCATTTT	CASRPGTVDQPQHF
TRBV5-6	TRBD1	TRBJ1-5	.	TGTGCCAGCAGCCTGGACAGGGGGCAGCCCCAGCATTTT	CASSLDRGQPQHF
TRBV2	TRBD1	TRBJ2-3	.	TGTGCCATGACAGGGGGCCGTACAGATACGCAGTATTTT	CAMTGGRTDTQYF
TRBV7-2	.	TRBJ2-3	.	TGTGCCAGCAGCTTACGTGGGGGGTTTAGCACAGATACGCAGTATTTT	CASSLRGGFSTDTQYF
TRBV7-2	TRBD2	TRBJ2-1	.	TGTGCCAGCAGCATCCTAGCGGGGGGTTACAATGAGCAGTTCTTC	CASSILAGGYNEQFF
TRBV12-3/TRBV12-4	.	TRBJ1-1	.	TGTGCCAGCAGTTTCGGGACTGAAGCTTTCTTT	CASSFGTEAFF
TRBV6-4	TRBD1	TRBJ2-3	.	TGTGCCAGCAGTGACTCCCGACAGGGTCCGTATTTT	CASSDSRQGPYF
TRBV12-3/TRBV12-4	TRBD1	TRBJ1-2	.	TGTGCCAGCAGACCAACAGGGGGCAATGGCTACACCTTC	CASRPTGGNGYTF
TRBV3-1/TRBV3-2	.	TRBJ1-3	.	TGTGCCAGCAGCCAAGAGTTTATTGGAAACACCATATATTTT	CASSQEFIGNTIYF
TRBV7-9	TRBD2	TRBJ2-5	.	TGTGCCAGCAGAGGGACTAGCGGGGGGATGGGAGAGACCCAGTACTTC	CASRGTSGGMGETQYF
TRBV6-2/TRBV6-3	.	TRBJ1-5	.	TGTGCCAGCAGTTACGCTCTGTTGGAGGGACAGCCCCAGCATTTT	CASSYALLEGQPQHF
TRBV18	.	TRBJ1-2	.	TGTGCCAGCTCACCGGCGGATAACTATGGCTACACCTTC	CASSPADNYGYTF
TRBV6-5	TRBD1	TRBJ1-2	.	TGTGCCAGCAGTTCCCATACAGGGGAACATGGCTACACCTTC	CASSSHTGEHGYTF
TRBV5-8	.	TRBJ2-7	.	TGTGCCAGCAGCTCACCGGGAGTCCCCGAGCAGTACTTC	CASSSPGVPEQYF
TRBV7-9	TRBD1	TRBJ2-3	.	TGTGCCAGCAGCTTAGTGGGGACAGGGACCATAGATACGCAGTATTTT	CASSLVGTGTIDTQYF
TRBV19	.	TRBJ1-4	.	TGTGCCAGCGCTGATCGGACAGACCGTAATGAAAAACTGTTTTTT	CASADRTDRNEKLFF
TRBV6-5	.	TRBJ1-5	.	TGTGCCAGCAGTTCCGTCAGCAATCAGCCCCAGCATTTT	CASSSVSNQPQHF
TRBV11-2	.	TRBJ2-6	.	TGTGCCAGCAGCACGGGGGTAGGGGGGGCCAACGTCCTGACTTTC	CASSTGVGGANVLTF